What follows is one T cell receptor (beta chain) and its context. The sample comes from a study of T cell changes during pregnancy in multiple sclerosis. Clones were sequenced by immunoSEQ multiplex PCR, and TCRdb holds only the in-frame ones, with some missing. The table includes under 35,000 clones, over 65% detected once. With V trimmed by 8 bases and J by 4 bases, 12 bases remained unmatched. Germline V gene data show CDR1 as MNHEY and CDR2 as SMNVEV (reference sequence). This CDR3 spans 15 amino acids. The material sequenced was CD8+ T cells from peripheral blood mononuclear cells, taken after pregnancy. The chain has TRBV27 and TRBJ2-7, with 9 bases lining up with TRBD2. This receptor was obtained from a female donor with multiple sclerosis, enrolled in a pregnancy study. The CDR3 sequence: CASPRRAGGPYEQYF. The DNA of the CDR3 is TGTGCCAGCCCCCGTAGGGCGGGGGGGCCATACGAGCAGTACTTC.